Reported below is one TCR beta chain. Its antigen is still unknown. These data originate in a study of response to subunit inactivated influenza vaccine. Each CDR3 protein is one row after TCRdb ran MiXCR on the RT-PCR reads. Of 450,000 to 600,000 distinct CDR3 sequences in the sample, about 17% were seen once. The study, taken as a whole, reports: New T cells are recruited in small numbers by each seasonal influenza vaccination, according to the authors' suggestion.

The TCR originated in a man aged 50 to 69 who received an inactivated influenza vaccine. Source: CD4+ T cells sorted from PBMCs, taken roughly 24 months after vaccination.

CDR3 nucleotides: TGTGCCAGCAGCTTGGGGGGGTTGGTTGAGCAGTTCTTC. Its protein is CASSLGGLVEQFF. V gene TRBV7-9 combines with J gene TRBJ2-1; 7 bases agree with TRBD2. The CDR3 runs 13 residues. Losses at the gene ends were 3 bases for V and 9 bases for J; bases not matched to a gene: 5. Germline V gene lookup returns CDR1 SEHNR and CDR2 FQNEAQ (reference sequence).